This T cell receptor beta chain is from a study of blood T cell repertoires in COVID-19. The overall study: Whether acute or convalescent, the COVID-19 samples came from the United States, Italy and Spain. Sample material is recorded as cDNA or gDNA derived from T cells, B-cell-depleted T cells, or PBMCs.

The protocol was immunoSEQ multiplex PCR, while the TCRdb copy is restricted to in-frame clones and leaves out a portion. The sample consists of 200,000 to 250,000 clones, around four fifths of them appearing once. Sample: peripheral blood. The receptor's source is a woman in her sixties or seventies with acute or convalescent COVID-19.

In DNA, the CDR3 is TGTGCCAGCAGTTTATCGAGTCAGCCCGGGGGCACAGATACGCAGTATTTT. Translating it yields CASSLSSQPGGTDTQYF. The V gene is TRBV27, the J gene TRBJ2-3, with D perhaps TRBD2 (5 bases). V gave up 0 bases and J gave up 1 base, with 14 bases separating them. There are 17 residues in the CDR3. Germline lookup yields CDR1 MNHEY and CDR2 SMNVEV (reference sequence).